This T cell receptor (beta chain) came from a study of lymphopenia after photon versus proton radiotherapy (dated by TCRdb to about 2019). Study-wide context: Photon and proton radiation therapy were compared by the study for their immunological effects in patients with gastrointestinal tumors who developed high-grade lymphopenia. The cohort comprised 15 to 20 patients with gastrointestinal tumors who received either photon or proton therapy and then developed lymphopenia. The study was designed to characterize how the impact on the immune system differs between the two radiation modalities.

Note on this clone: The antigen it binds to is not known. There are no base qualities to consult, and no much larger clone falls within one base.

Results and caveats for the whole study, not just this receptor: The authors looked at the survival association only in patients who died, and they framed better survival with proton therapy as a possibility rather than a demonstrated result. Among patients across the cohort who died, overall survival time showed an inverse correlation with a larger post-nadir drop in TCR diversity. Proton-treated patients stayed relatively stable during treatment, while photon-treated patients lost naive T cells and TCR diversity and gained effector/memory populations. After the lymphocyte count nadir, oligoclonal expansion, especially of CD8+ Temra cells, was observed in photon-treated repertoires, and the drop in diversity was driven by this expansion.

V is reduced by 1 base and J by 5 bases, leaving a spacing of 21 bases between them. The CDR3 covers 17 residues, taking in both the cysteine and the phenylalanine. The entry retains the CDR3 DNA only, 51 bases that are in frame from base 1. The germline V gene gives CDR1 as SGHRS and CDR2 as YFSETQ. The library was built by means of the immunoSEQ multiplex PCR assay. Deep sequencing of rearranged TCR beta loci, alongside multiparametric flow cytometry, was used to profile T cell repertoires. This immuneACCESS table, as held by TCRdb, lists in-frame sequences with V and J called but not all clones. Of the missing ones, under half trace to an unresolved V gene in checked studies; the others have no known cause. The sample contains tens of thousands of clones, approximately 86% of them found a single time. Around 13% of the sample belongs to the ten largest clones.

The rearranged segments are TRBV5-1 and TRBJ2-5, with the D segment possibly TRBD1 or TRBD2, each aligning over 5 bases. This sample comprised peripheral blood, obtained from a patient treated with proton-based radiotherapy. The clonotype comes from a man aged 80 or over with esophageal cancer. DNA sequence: TGCGCCAGCAGCTTGTGGGGGAGCTCCCGCCCTGACGAGACCCAGTACTTC. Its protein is CASSLWGSSRPDETQYF.